Shown below are 24 T cell receptor beta chains from a single sample sequenced in a study of T-cell reconstitution after alpha-beta-depleted transplantation in children. Preparation of the TCRbeta library involved a method that used unique molecular identifiers. Using its own MiXCR run on the PCR reads, TCRdb lists one record per CDR3 protein. Of 200,000 to 250,000 distinct CDR3 sequences listed, about 7% were seen once; the top ten hold roughly 6%. Sequenced material: PBMCs, taken before TCRalphabeta/CD19-depleted stem cell transplant. These receptors were obtained from a boy aged 2-9 years with acute lymphoblastic leukemia, due to receive a stem cell transplant.

The table lists this clonotype with many counts. This chain joins TRBV5-1 and TRBJ2-5; D could derive from TRBD1 or TRBD2 (6 bases each). V dropped 5 bases and J dropped 5 bases, with 16 bases sitting between them. The CDR3 is 14 residues long. Germline V gene sequence: CDR1 SGHRS, CDR2 YFSETQ. The CDR3 nucleotides are TGCGCCAGCAGTCAGGCCGGGGGCCATGAGACCCAGTACTTC. This codes for CASSQAGGHETQYF.

This rearrangement joins TRBV20-1 to TRBJ2-7, with D unresolved. Germline V lookup: CDR1 DFQATT, CDR2 SNEGSKA (reference sequence). The CDR3 contains 14 residues. V was cut by 2 bases and J by 0 bases, with 11 bases left in between. The CDR3 protein is CSARSGDLSYEQYF. CDR3 nucleotide sequence: TGCAGTGCTAGATCCGGTGATCTCTCCTACGAGCAGTACTTC.

This clonotype was recorded at least ten times. The chain recombines TRBV27 with TRBJ2-7, with D possibly being TRBD1 (6 bases). This CDR3 has 14 residues. Germline CDR1 MNHEY, CDR2 SMNVEV (reference sequence). The V gene lost 8 bases and the J gene lost 2 bases, with 16 bases spanning the gap. CDR3 sequence reads: CASCHSDSPYEQYF. The CDR3 bases are TGTGCCAGCTGTCATTCGGACAGCCCCTACGAGCAGTACTTC.

This clonotype was found many times. The chain combines TRBV7-6 with TRBJ1-1; D might be TRBD1 (6 bases). Germline values: CDR1 SGHVS, CDR2 FNYEAQ. The ends were cut back, 4 bases at V and 4 bases at J, with 19 bases in the middle. This CDR3 has 16 residues. In DNA form, the CDR3 reads TGTGCCAGCAGCTCCGAAAGCAGGGGAGGAACCACTGAAGCTTTCTTT. It specifies CASSSESRGGTTEAFF.

This clonotype was recorded many times. The gene calls are TRBV4-3 and TRBJ2-7; D might be TRBD2 (5 bases). Germline values: CDR1 LGHNA, CDR2 YSLEER. V lost 1 base, J lost 5 bases, and 6 bases lay in between. The CDR3 has 12 amino acids. The CDR3 DNA reads as TGCGCCAGCAGCCAAGGGGGAGACGAGCAGTACTTC. It is translated as CASSQGGDEQYF.

This clonotype was observed a few times. The chain uses TRBV28 and TRBJ2-1, with D possibly matching TRBD1 (5 bases). CDR3 length equals 15 residues. The germline V and J ends were trimmed by 1 base and 2 bases, with 9 bases remaining between them. Germline V lookup: CDR1 MDHEN, CDR2 SYDVKM. The CDR3 is CASSLSAGPYNEQFF. In DNA form, the CDR3 reads TGTGCCAGCAGTTTATCGGCAGGGCCCTACAATGAGCAGTTCTTC. Together with reference TRBV28 and TRBJ2-1, the CDR3 gives the full variable domain: DVKVTQSSRYLVKRTGEKVFLECVQDMDHENMFWYRQDPGLGLRLIYFSYDVKMKEKGDIPEGYSVSREKKERFSLILESASTNQTSMYLCASSLSAGPYNEQFFGPGTRLTVL.

This clonotype was seen ten or more times. The chain links TRBV12-3 or TRBV12-4 to TRBJ1-1, with TRBD1 matching 7 bases. Trimming removed 7 bases from V and 1 base from J; junction bases left unmatched: 6. This CDR3 spans 14 amino acids. CDR3 nucleotide sequence: TGTGCCAGCACATTAAGGACAGGGAACACTGAAGCTTTCTTT. This codes for CASTLRTGNTEAFF.

This clonotype has only a few counts. This chain connects TRBV20-1 to TRBJ2-7, with D perhaps TRBD2 (5 bases). The length of the CDR3 is 15 residues. The germline V and J ends were trimmed by 5 bases and 0 bases, with 17 bases remaining between them. Germline V lookup: CDR1 DFQATT, CDR2 SNEGSKA (reference sequence). The CDR3 protein is CSASGLLGSSYEQYF. In DNA form, the CDR3 reads TGCAGTGCTTCCGGTCTACTAGGCAGCTCCTACGAGCAGTACTTC.

This clonotype was seen ten or more times. J is TRBJ2-3 and V is TRBV29-1; D tentatively reads TRBD1 or TRBD2 (5 bases each). The length of the CDR3 is 15 residues. Between the trimmed V and J ends, which lost 3 bases and 2 bases, there was a span of 15 bases. From germline, CDR1 is SQVTM and CDR2 ANQGSEA. The DNA of the CDR3 is TGCAGCGTTGAGATGGGACCAATATCCACAGATACGCAGTATTTT. This codes for CSVEMGPISTDTQYF.

This clonotype was detected ten times or more. This chain uses TRBV7-9 with TRBJ2-4; tentative D call: TRBD2 (6 bases). CDR1 and CDR2 (germline): SEHNR, FQNEAQ (reference sequence). The CDR3 contains 17 residues. Trimming cost V 1 base and J 0 bases, with 13 bases left between them. CDR3 in amino acids: CASSLGGAGGAKNIQYF. The CDR3 DNA reads TGTGCCAGCAGCTTAGGAGGGGCCGGGGGAGCCAAAAACATTCAGTACTTC.

The gene calls are TRBV24-1 and TRBJ2-2; the match to TRBD2 covers 13 bases. The CDR3 is made up of 19 amino acids. J gave up 3 bases and V 2 bases, and 8 bases lay outside the gene matches. Per the germline V gene, CDR1 is KGHDR and CDR2 is SFDVKD. CDR3 sequence: CATSDSGLAGTRDTGELFF. CDR3 nucleotides: TGTGCCACCAGTGATTCGGGACTAGCGGGAACCCGAGACACCGGGGAGCTGTTTTTT.

This clonotype has a count of ten or more. The V and J genes are TRBV5-1 and TRBJ2-3; D unresolved. The CDR3 has 17 amino acids. V lost 3 bases, J lost 1 base, and 18 bases lay in between. CDR1 SGHRS and CDR2 YFSETQ come from the germline V gene. CDR3 DNA: TGCGCCAGCAGCTCGCCCTCAGGCCCAGGTGGCACAGATACGCAGTATTTT. Its protein product is CASSSPSGPGGTDTQYF.

This clonotype was found many times. The rearrangement links TRBV15 to TRBJ2-1, with D possibly being TRBD1 (6 bases). V lost 1 base and J 4 bases, leaving 14 bases between the germline ends. CDR1 is LNHNV and CDR2 is YYDKDF in the germline V gene (reference sequence). This CDR3 comprises 16 residues. CDR3 in amino acids: CATSRVGHGRYNEQFF. CDR3 in DNA: TGTGCCACCAGCAGAGTGGGACATGGAAGATACAATGAGCAGTTCTTC.

A few counts support this clonotype. The V and J genes are TRBV15 and TRBJ2-3; D is unresolved. There are 11 residues in the CDR3. CDR1 is LNHNV and CDR2 is YYDKDF in the germline V gene (reference sequence). The V end was cut by 5 bases, the J end by 2 bases, with 2 bases between. CDR3 protein: CATSDTDTQYF. The CDR3 bases are TGTGCCACCAGCGACACAGATACGCAGTATTTT.

At least ten counts were recorded for this clonotype. The chain uses TRBV7-9 and TRBJ2-7, with D possibly called TRBD1 or TRBD2 (5 bases each). The germline V gene has CDR1 SEHNR and CDR2 FQNEAQ (reference sequence). The CDR3 covers 15 residues. Trimming shortened V by 6 bases and J by 2 bases, and 17 bases separated the two germline ends. CDR3: CASSRSPGTTYEQYF. In nucleotides, the CDR3 is TGTGCCAGCAGTCGAAGTCCAGGGACCACCTACGAGCAGTACTTC.

V usage is TRBV30 and J usage is TRBJ1-5; D is unclear. This CDR3 region has 12 residues. Per germline, CDR1 GTSNPN and CDR2 SVGIG (reference sequence). V was clipped by 2 bases and J by 2 bases, with 4 bases between them. The CDR3 loop reads CAWSSGNQPQHF. The CDR3 coding sequence is TGTGCCTGGAGTTCTGGCAATCAGCCCCAGCATTTT.

This chain connects TRBV7-2 to TRBJ2-6; D unclear. V was trimmed by 2 bases and J by 0 bases, leaving 5 bases between them. The CDR3 covers 15 residues. Germline CDR1 is SGHTA and CDR2 is FQGNSA. CDR3 sequence (DNA): TGTGCCAGCAGCTTAAAAAACTCTGGGGCCAACGTCCTGACTTTC. This translates into CASSLKNSGANVLTF.

This clonotype was recorded many times. V gene TRBV7-9 combines with J gene TRBJ2-1; unclear D gene. Germline V lookup: CDR1 SEHNR, CDR2 FQNEAQ (reference sequence). This CDR3 comprises 13 residues. The germline V and J ends were trimmed by 1 base and 8 bases, with 9 bases remaining between them. The CDR3 DNA follows: TGTGCCAGCAGCTTAGAGGCGTCGTATGAGCAGTTCTTC. The encoded protein is CASSLEASYEQFF.

This clonotype was counted many times. This rearrangement joins TRBV20-1 to TRBJ2-1; D uncertain. V lost 3 bases to trimming and J lost 0 bases, with 12 bases between them. This CDR3 region has 15 residues. Germline values: CDR1 DFQATT, CDR2 SNEGSKA (reference sequence). The CDR3 DNA reads as TGCAGTGCTAGGCCTCTCCGTAGCTCCTACAATGAGCAGTTCTTC. Translating it yields CSARPLRSSYNEQFF.

This clonotype was counted at least ten times. The chain has TRBV6-5 and TRBJ2-7; tentative D call: TRBD2 (5 bases). The CDR3 runs 15 residues. Germline V CDR1 and CDR2: MNHEY, SVGAGI. The V end was cut by 3 bases, the J end by 6 bases, with 18 bases between. The CDR3 nucleotides read TGTGCCAGCAGTTATTTTGTCGGTAGCGAGTCCGAGCAGTACTTC. This codes for CASSYFVGSESEQYF.

This clonotype has at least ten counts. The V and J genes are TRBV7-9 and TRBJ1-1; no reliable D call. Germline lookup yields CDR1 SEHNR and CDR2 FQNEAQ (reference sequence). The length of the CDR3 is 13 residues. V was pared by 6 bases and J by 3 bases, with 11 bases between. The CDR3 DNA reads TGTGCCAGCAGACCTCAGAGGGACACTGAAGCTTTCTTT. Its protein product is CASRPQRDTEAFF. Using reference TRBV7-9 and TRBJ1-1 for the parts outside the CDR3, the full variable domain is DTGVSQNPRHKITKRGQNVTFRCDPISEHNRLYWYRQTLGQGPEFLTYFQNEAQLEKSRLLSDRFSAERPKGSFSTLEIQRTEQGDSAMYLCASRPQRDTEAFFGQGTRLTVV.

This clonotype was recorded many times. For the CDR3, the DNA is TGTGCCACCAGCAGAGATCGGGCAGGGCGGCAGCCCCAGCATTTT. Residues: CATSRDRAGRQPQHF. The chain joins TRBV15 to TRBJ1-5, with a weak D call TRBD1 (5 bases). V shed 0 bases and J shed 7 bases, with 13 bases lying between them. CDR1 is LNHNV and CDR2 is YYDKDF in the germline V gene (reference sequence). CDR3 size: 15 residues.

This clonotype was seen many times. The CDR3 DNA sequence: TGCGCCAGCAGCCCTACAGGGGGCGTAACGAACACCGGGGAGCTGTTTTTT. It specifies CASSPTGGVTNTGELFF. The chain recombines TRBV5-1 with TRBJ2-2; TRBD1 agrees at 9 bases. The germline CDR1 and CDR2 sequences are SGHRS and YFSETQ. The V gene end was trimmed by 4 bases and the J gene end by 0 bases; junction bases not matched to a gene: 7. The CDR3 runs 17 residues.

This clonotype was recorded many times. The CDR3 DNA sequence: TGTGCCAGCAGTGTTTCCCCAGGGCGAGAGGAGACCCAGTACTTC. Translation gives CASSVSPGREETQYF. The chain joins TRBV2 to TRBJ2-5; TRBD1 might be the D (5 bases). V shed 4 bases and J shed 5 bases, with 17 bases lying between them. Germline CDR1 is SNHLY and CDR2 is FYNNEI. This CDR3 spans 15 amino acids.